Below are 14 T cell receptor beta chains sequenced from a single sample in a study of shared clonotypes between healthy human individuals (dated by TCRdb to 2020 to 2021). For the CD8 naive samples, CD45RO-negative cells were positively selected for CCR7, yielding a CD45RA+CCR7+ population from which TemRA cells were excluded. The method behind the library was the immunoSEQ multiplex PCR assay. Here the immuneACCESS table is served through TCRdb, limited to in-frame sequences with V and J called. Missing clones are a known gap in these copies; in checked studies unresolved V genes cover under half, and the rest lacks a known reason. This sample lists around 2.1 million clones; approximately 94% were detected once. The ten largest make up roughly 1.8% of the sample. Sequenced material: naive CD8+ T cells from PBMCs. The sample's cell subset or site label, decoded: CD45RA+CCR7+. These receptors were obtained from a man aged 18 to 30 in good health. Some clones in this sample may be carry-over from other donors' samples.

This chain connects TRBV14 to TRBJ2-7; 8 nucleotides align to TRBD1. This CDR3 is 13 amino acids long. Germline V gene sequence: CDR1 SGHDN, CDR2 FVKESK. The trim removed 4 bases at V and 6 bases at J, leaving 5 bases unmatched. The CDR3 loop is CASSPDRAFEQYF. The DNA for the CDR3 is TGTGCCAGCAGCCCGGACAGGGCATTCGAGCAGTACTTC.

This clone came up a few times. This chain joins TRBV10-3 and TRBJ1-5; possible D gene TRBD1, 6 bases. The CDR3 sequence is 13 residues long. The V end was cut by 7 bases, the J end by 7 bases, with 14 bases between. Germline assignment: CDR1 ENHRY and CDR2 SYGVKD. The CDR3 DNA sequence: TGTGCCATCAATACAGGGAGGGGACAGCCCCAGCATTTT. Protein sequence: CAINTGRGQPQHF.

The chain couples TRBV28 to TRBJ2-7; D may match TRBD1 or TRBD2 (5 bases each). The V gene's germline CDR1 is MDHEN and CDR2 SYDVKM. V was trimmed by 10 bases and J by 5 bases, leaving 21 bases between them. CDR3 length: 14 amino acids. The DNA of the CDR3 is TGTGCCACCAGACAGCGAGGGAGAAGTGACGAGCAGTACTTC. It translates to CATRQRGRSDEQYF. Variable domain in full (rest from reference TRBV28 and TRBJ2-7): DVKVTQSSRYLVKRTGEKVFLECVQDMDHENMFWYRQDPGLGLRLIYFSYDVKMKEKGDIPEGYSVSREKKERFSLILESASTNQTSMYLCATRQRGRSDEQYFGPGTRLTVT.

The chain recombines TRBV10-3 with TRBJ2-2, with D possibly TRBD2 on 7 matching bases. The V end lost 5 bases, the J end lost 0 bases, and 16 bases lay between the germline ends. This CDR3 comprises 17 residues. Germline V lookup: CDR1 ENHRY, CDR2 SYGVKD. In nucleotides, the CDR3 is TGTGCCATCAGTAAGGGGGGGAATAGTACGAACACCGGGGAGCTGTTTTTT. It specifies CAISKGGNSTNTGELFF.

The rearrangement joins TRBV7-2 to TRBJ2-1; D is unclear. The V gene's germline CDR1 is SGHTA and CDR2 FQGNSA. Trimming shortened V by 5 bases and J by 4 bases, and 9 bases separated the two germline ends. The CDR3 is made up of 13 amino acids. The DNA for the CDR3 is TGTGCCAGCAGCGCGTCTAGATACAATGAGCAGTTCTTC. Translation: CASSASRYNEQFF.

Turning to this clone: Other DNA variants within this sample encode the same CDR3. CDR3 in DNA: TGTGCCAGCAGTTTATCAGCTTACGAGCAGTACTTC. Translating it yields CASSLSAYEQYF. This chain connects TRBV28 to TRBJ2-7; no reliable D call. CDR1 and CDR2 (germline): MDHEN, SYDVKM. Trimming cost V 1 base and J 4 bases, with 5 bases left between them. CDR3 length: 12 residues.

The CDR3 bases are TGTGCCACGAGAGAGGGACCGCTCCCCCGAGAGCAGTTCTTC. Its translation: CATREGPLPREQFF. This chain links TRBV11-2 with TRBJ2-1; D possibly matches TRBD1 or TRBD2 (5 bases each). With 10 bases removed from V and 10 bases from J, the gap between germline ends came to 23 bases. CDR1 and CDR2 (germline): SGHAT, FQNNGV. The CDR3 is 14 amino acids.

This rearrangement joins TRBV6-1 to TRBJ2-5; 7 nucleotides line up with TRBD2. The CDR3 extends over 14 amino acids. Germline assignment: CDR1 MNHNS and CDR2 SASEGT. The ends lost 6 bases at V and 4 bases at J; junction bases unmatched: 8. CDR3 protein: CASSRRGLGETQYF. The CDR3 DNA reads TGTGCCAGCAGCCGGCGGGGGTTGGGAGAGACCCAGTACTTC.

The V call is TRBV7-9, the J call TRBJ1-5; 10 bases fit TRBD1. Germline trimming cut 5 bases from V and 0 bases from J; bases unmatched to any gene: 1. CDR1 and CDR2 from the germline V gene are SEHNR and FQNEAQ (reference sequence). The CDR3 extends over 15 amino acids. The CDR3 here is CASSDRGHSNQPQHF. The CDR3 region has the DNA TGTGCCAGCAGCGACAGGGGGCATAGCAATCAGCCCCAGCATTTT.

The gene calls are TRBV15 and TRBJ1-2; tentatively, D is TRBD1 (6 bases). The length of the CDR3 is 14 residues. Between the trimmed V and J ends, which lost 1 base and 5 bases, there was a span of 11 bases. The germline V gene encodes CDR1 LNHNV and CDR2 YYDKDF (reference sequence). CDR3: CATSRGTGRYGYTF. The CDR3, as DNA: TGTGCCACCAGCAGAGGAACAGGGAGGTATGGCTACACCTTC.

CDR3 coding DNA: TGTGCCAGCAGTTCAATCGGGGGCACAGATACGCAGTATTTT. This codes for CASSSIGGTDTQYF. The chain has TRBV2 and TRBJ2-3, with D possibly matching TRBD2 (5 bases). Trimming shortened V by 5 bases and J by 1 base, and 10 bases separated the two germline ends. Germline CDR1 is SNHLY and CDR2 is FYNNEI. The CDR3 length is 14 residues.

The V and J genes are TRBV5-6 and TRBJ2-1; D is unresolved. V lost 4 bases and J lost 10, with 9 bases in between. Germline lookup yields CDR1 SGHDT and CDR2 YYEEEE. The CDR3 is 11 amino acids. This CDR3 reads CASSRSEEQFF. CDR3 nucleotides: TGTGCCAGCAGCCGGAGTGAAGAGCAGTTCTTC.

The rearrangement uses TRBV7-9 and TRBJ2-7; D perhaps matches TRBD1 (6 bases). The CDR3 contains 13 residues. Germline V lookup: CDR1 SEHNR, CDR2 FQNEAQ (reference sequence). V was shortened by 6 bases and J by 2 bases, with 11 bases between the two germline ends. The CDR3 is CASRPGTTYEQYF. The CDR3 DNA reads as TGTGCCAGCAGACCAGGGACAACCTACGAGCAGTACTTC.

This rearrangement joins TRBV4-3 to TRBJ2-2; TRBD2 matches 10 bases. Unmatched junction bases numbered 13, after V lost 0 bases and J lost 9 bases. The CDR3 totals 18 residues. The germline gives CDR1 LGHNA, CDR2 YSLEER. In DNA form, the CDR3 reads TGCGCCAGCAGCCAAGATTCCAGCGGGAGGGCCGCGGTAAGGGAGCTGTTTTTT. The encoded protein is CASSQDSSGRAAVRELFF.